Shown below are 27 T cell receptor beta chains from a single sample sequenced in a study of T cells in Graves' hyperthyroidism and ophthalmopathy. Amplified TCR beta CDR3 regions came from RNA transcripts. HTBI primers were employed in a first-round RT-PCR of the TCR CDR3. TCRdb recomputed calls from the multiplex PCR reads with MiXCR, one row per CDR3 protein. Among around 400,000 distinct CDR3 sequences, about 13% were seen once, and the ten largest hold roughly 9.2%. Input material: blood. The receptors were gathered from a young woman with Graves' hyperthyroidism.

This clonotype was counted at least ten times. The chain couples TRBV12-3 or TRBV12-4 to TRBJ1-2, with D perhaps TRBD1 (6 bases). The V gene lost 7 bases and the J gene lost 4 bases, with 13 bases spanning the gap. This CDR3 spans 13 amino acids. CDR3 bases: TGTGCCAGCACGGGGGGACACAGCTATGGCTACACCTTC. Amino acids: CASTGGHSYGYTF.

This clonotype was counted many times. The CDR3 sequence is CASSGATGGFWPQHF. The CDR3 bases are TGTGCCAGCAGCGGGGCGACAGGGGGATTCTGGCCCCAGCATTTT. The V gene is TRBV7-9, the J gene TRBJ1-5, with 9 bases that match TRBD1. Germline values: CDR1 SEHNR, CDR2 FQNEAQ (reference sequence). There are 15 residues in the CDR3. J lost 9 bases, V lost 5 bases, and 11 bases had no gene match.

The gene calls are TRBV11-2 and TRBJ2-1; D remains unclear. This CDR3 region has 17 residues. Trimming left V 1 base short and J 0 bases short, with 13 bases between. In germline, CDR1 is SGHAT, CDR2 FQNNGV. The chain's CDR3 is CASSLGFDPSSYNEQFF. The DNA of the CDR3 is TGTGCCAGCAGCTTAGGCTTTGATCCGAGCTCCTACAATGAGCAGTTCTTC.

V usage is TRBV9 and J usage is TRBJ2-1; TRBD1 or TRBD2 may be the D gene (5 bases each). Germline CDR1 reads SGDLS; CDR2 reads YYNGEE. V lost 5 bases and J 8 bases, leaving 23 bases between the germline ends. The CDR3 is made up of 16 amino acids. CDR3 in amino acids: CASSSAGGRGADEQFF. The CDR3 DNA sequence: TGTGCCAGCAGTTCTGCGGGCGGGCGAGGGGCCGATGAGCAGTTCTTC.

V usage is TRBV20-1 and J usage is TRBJ1-6, with D possibly matching TRBD1 (6 bases). The germline V and J ends were trimmed by 4 bases and 8 bases, with 12 bases remaining between them. The CDR3 runs 13 residues. Per germline, CDR1 DFQATT and CDR2 SNEGSKA (reference sequence). This CDR3 is CSATGTRDSPLHF. CDR3 nucleotide sequence: TGCAGTGCTACCGGGACACGAGATTCACCCCTCCACTTT.

This clonotype has a handful of counts. The CDR3 DNA follows: TGTGCCAGCAGCCAAGTCAACGGGTATACGCAGTATTTT. It specifies CASSQVNGYTQYF. This chain uses TRBV3-1 with TRBJ2-3; D gene ambiguous. The germline V gene encodes CDR1 LGHDT and CDR2 YNNKEL (reference sequence). The length of the CDR3 is 13 residues. V lost 1 base, J lost 7 bases, and 9 bases lay in between.

In this sample, this clonotype turned up many times. The V call is TRBV18, the J call TRBJ2-1; D not resolved. Germline V gives CDR1 KGHSH, CDR2 LQKENI. The germline V and J ends were trimmed by 3 bases and 6 bases, with 15 bases remaining between them. The CDR3 has 15 amino acids. The CDR3 region is CASSPPGAPVNEQFF. The CDR3 nucleotides are TGTGCCAGCTCACCCCCCGGAGCACCTGTCAATGAGCAGTTCTTC.

This rearrangement joins TRBV5-1 to TRBJ2-3; D is possibly TRBD2 (7 bases). The germline gives CDR1 SGHRS, CDR2 YFSETQ. The CDR3 spans 16 residues. Between the trimmed V and J ends, which lost 4 bases and 5 bases, there was a span of 20 bases. CDR3 sequence: CASSRGGGEILDTQYF. The CDR3 DNA reads as TGCGCCAGCAGCCGCGGAGGGGGGGAGATTTTAGATACGCAGTATTTT.

This clonotype turned up a few times. This chain links TRBV4-1 with TRBJ2-1; 7 bases are shared with TRBD2. This CDR3 region has 17 residues. Germline CDR1 and CDR2: MGHRA and YSYEKL. The V and J ends lost 2 bases and 7 bases, in that order; junction bases with no gene match: 14. CDR3 residues: CASSQNPGAGEGNEQFF. The CDR3 DNA sequence: TGCGCCAGCAGCCAAAACCCGGGCGCGGGAGAAGGAAATGAGCAGTTCTTC.

This clonotype turned up a few times. V and J are TRBV4-1 and TRBJ1-5; D uncertain. The CDR3 has 18 amino acids. V was pared by 3 bases and J by 1 base, with 19 bases between. Germline loops: CDR1 MGHRA, CDR2 YSYEKL. CDR3: CASSHGTVGYLSNQPQHF. The CDR3, as DNA: TGCGCCAGCAGCCACGGAACAGTGGGATATCTGAGCAATCAGCCCCAGCATTTT.

This clonotype has a count of ten or more. J is TRBJ2-1 and V is TRBV6-1; D is unresolved. Germline V gives CDR1 MNHNS, CDR2 SASEGT. V was pared by 4 bases and J by 4 bases, with 11 bases between. The CDR3 consists of 14 residues. The DNA for the CDR3 is TGTGCCAGCAGTGCGGCAGGATCTTACAATGAGCAGTTCTTC. It translates to CASSAAGSYNEQFF.

In this sample, this clonotype turned up many times. This chain joins TRBV28 and TRBJ1-5; D perhaps matches TRBD1 (6 bases). There are 17 residues in the CDR3. The V end was cut by 1 base, the J end by 0 bases, with 13 bases between. In germline, CDR1 is MDHEN, CDR2 SYDVKM. The CDR3 reads CASSLSEGGYSNQPQHF. DNA of the CDR3: TGTGCCAGCAGTTTATCTGAGGGGGGCTATAGCAATCAGCCCCAGCATTTT.

This clonotype has ten or more counts. The rearrangement joins TRBV11-2 to TRBJ2-3, with D possibly being TRBD1 (6 bases). CDR3 length: 17 amino acids. V was pared by 3 bases and J by 0 bases, with 16 bases between. Germline CDR1 and CDR2: SGHAT and FQNNGV. CDR3: CASSFSGEPSSTDTQYF. In DNA, the CDR3 is TGTGCCAGCAGCTTCTCAGGGGAACCCTCTAGCACAGATACGCAGTATTTT.

This clonotype came up many times. V and J are TRBV7-9 and TRBJ1-4; TRBD1 agrees at 11 bases. V was clipped by 5 bases and J by 10 bases; unmatched bases: 6. CDR1 is SEHNR and CDR2 is FQNEAQ in the germline V gene (reference sequence). The CDR3 has 14 residues. CDR3 protein: CASSPGQGAGKLFF. CDR3 DNA: TGTGCCAGCAGCCCCGGACAGGGGGCAGGAAAACTGTTTTTT.

This clonotype was counted many times. V usage is TRBV12-3 or TRBV12-4 and J usage is TRBJ1-2; D not resolved. CDR3 length: 15 residues. The V end was cut by 6 bases, the J end by 4 bases, with 18 bases between. The CDR3 protein is CASSPSSIVGYGYTF. As DNA, the CDR3 is TGTGCCAGCAGCCCTAGTTCCATTGTGGGCTATGGCTACACCTTC.

The chain carries TRBV5-1 and TRBJ1-5; weak D call: TRBD1 (6 bases). The CDR3 has 14 residues. V shed 2 bases and J shed 5 bases, with 11 bases lying between them. Germline values: CDR1 SGHRS, CDR2 YFSETQ. The CDR3 loop reads CASSFTGYDQPQHF. The CDR3 coding sequence is TGCGCCAGCAGCTTTACAGGGTATGATCAGCCCCAGCATTTT.

There are many counts of this clonotype. The chain is built from TRBV6-1 and TRBJ1-2, with D possibly TRBD1 on 6 matching bases. This CDR3 comprises 18 residues. The V end lost 5 bases, the J end lost 1 base, and 23 bases lay between the germline ends. Germline CDR1 MNHNS, CDR2 SASEGT. The CDR3 DNA reads TGTGCCAGCAGTCCACTACCCGGACAGCCGGCGAATAACTATGGCTACACCTTC. As protein: CASSPLPGQPANNYGYTF.

This clonotype was seen repeatedly, ten times or more. The chain carries TRBV20-1 and TRBJ1-5; D perhaps matches TRBD1 (5 bases). Trimming took off 5 bases at V and 1 base at J, with 12 bases between the two ends. The CDR3 length is 14 residues. The germline V gene encodes CDR1 DFQATT and CDR2 SNEGSKA (reference sequence). CDR3 sequence reads: CSAGQGASNQPQHF. Written as DNA, the CDR3 is TGCAGTGCTGGACAAGGGGCAAGCAATCAGCCCCAGCATTTT.

The chain is built from TRBV12-3 or TRBV12-4 and TRBJ2-2; D gene unclear. V lost 1 base, J lost 8 bases, and 8 bases lay in between. This CDR3 is built from 13 residues. CDR3 region: CASSLEIQGELFF. Written as DNA, the CDR3 is TGTGCCAGCAGTTTAGAGATCCAGGGGGAGCTGTTTTTT.

Worth noting for this clonotype: This may come from a read error, since a much larger clone is one base off. V usage is TRBV27 and J usage is TRBJ2-1; D gene ambiguous. Germline CDR1 reads MNHEY; CDR2 reads SMNVEV (reference sequence). The length of the CDR3 is 14 residues. Trimming pared 8 bases from V and 4 bases from J, leaving 15 bases between. CDR3 region: CASGLSIYYNEQFF. CDR3 sequence (DNA): TGTGCCAGCGGTCTCTCTATATATTACAATGAGCAGTTCTTC.

This clonotype was detected many times. The chain combines TRBV28 with TRBJ1-6; D is undetermined. The germline V and J ends were trimmed by 4 bases and 4 bases, with 2 bases remaining between them. Germline values: CDR1 MDHEN, CDR2 SYDVKM. This CDR3 has 12 amino acids. CDR3: CASSSYNSPLHF. CDR3 in DNA: TGTGCCAGCAGTTCGTATAATTCACCCCTCCACTTT.

This clonotype was found many times. The chain employs TRBV7-9 and TRBJ2-3, with D perhaps TRBD1 (5 bases). CDR3 length: 16 residues. CDR1 SEHNR and CDR2 FQNEAQ come from the germline V gene (reference sequence). Trimming shortened V by 1 base and J by 3 bases, and 14 bases separated the two germline ends. In DNA form, the CDR3 reads TGTGCCAGCAGCTTAGGTCGACAGCTAGAGACAGATACGCAGTATTTT. Translated: CASSLGRQLETDTQYF.

This clonotype was seen ten or more times. The chain links TRBV28 to TRBJ1-4; D gene ambiguous. Germline CDR1 and CDR2: MDHEN and SYDVKM. This CDR3 has 14 amino acids. The V end was cut by 6 bases, the J end by 7 bases, with 15 bases between. Here the CDR3 DNA reads TGTGCCAGCAGCGCCGGGATATGGGCTGAAAAACTGTTTTTT. This encodes CASSAGIWAEKLFF.

This clonotype was seen ten or more times. This rearrangement joins TRBV2 to TRBJ2-2; 8 bases are shared with TRBD1. CDR1 SNHLY and CDR2 FYNNEI come from the germline V gene. J lost 0 bases, V lost 6 bases, and 3 bases had no gene match. The CDR3 has 15 residues. The CDR3: CASRSDRANTGELFF. For the CDR3, the DNA is TGTGCCAGCAGATCGGACAGGGCGAACACCGGGGAGCTGTTTTTT.

Comment on this clonotype: With a much larger clone just one base away, this may be a read error. V is TRBV5-4 and J is TRBJ2-1; TRBD2 might be the D (6 bases). The germline V and J ends were trimmed by 8 bases and 9 bases, with 21 bases remaining between them. CDR3 length: 14 amino acids. Germline V CDR1 and CDR2: SGHNT, YYREEE (reference sequence). Here the CDR3 reads CASRTLGGRGEQFF. The CDR3 DNA follows: TGTGCCAGTCGCACACTCGGGGGTAGGGGTGAGCAGTTCTTC.

This clonotype was observed many times. The CDR3 region has the DNA TGTGCCAGCAGTTTTCCCTATGGACAGGGCAATGAAGGAAAACTGTTTTTT. Translating it yields CASSFPYGQGNEGKLFF. The chain carries TRBV28 and TRBJ1-4; 8 bases are shared with TRBD1. The CDR3 runs to 17 residues. Germline V CDR1 and CDR2: MDHEN, SYDVKM. V was pared by 3 bases and J by 10 bases, with 16 bases of the junction left unmatched.

At least ten counts were recorded for this clonotype. J is TRBJ2-2 and V is TRBV28, with D possibly being TRBD2 (5 bases). The CDR3 covers 16 residues. V lost 5 bases and J 3 bases, leaving 16 bases between the germline ends. The germline gives CDR1 MDHEN, CDR2 SYDVKM. The CDR3 loop is CASSTREGGYTGELFF. The CDR3, as DNA: TGTGCCAGCAGTACCCGTGAGGGCGGGTACACCGGGGAGCTGTTTTTT.